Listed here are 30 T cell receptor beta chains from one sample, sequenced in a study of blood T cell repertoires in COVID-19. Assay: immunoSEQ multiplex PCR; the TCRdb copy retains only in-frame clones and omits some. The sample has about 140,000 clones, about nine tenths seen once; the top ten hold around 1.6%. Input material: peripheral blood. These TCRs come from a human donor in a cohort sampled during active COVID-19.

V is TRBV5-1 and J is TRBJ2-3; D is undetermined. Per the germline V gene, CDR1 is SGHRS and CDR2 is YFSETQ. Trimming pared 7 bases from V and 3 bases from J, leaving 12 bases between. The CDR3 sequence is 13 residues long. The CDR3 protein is CASGEERTDTQYF. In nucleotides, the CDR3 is TGCGCCAGCGGAGAAGAGAGAACAGATACGCAGTATTTT.

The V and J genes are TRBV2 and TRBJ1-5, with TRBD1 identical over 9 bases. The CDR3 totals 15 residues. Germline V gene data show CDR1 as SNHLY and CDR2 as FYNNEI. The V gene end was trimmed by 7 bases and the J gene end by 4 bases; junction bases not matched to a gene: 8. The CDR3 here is CASTPDRGRNQPQHF. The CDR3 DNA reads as TGTGCCAGCACTCCGGACAGGGGTAGGAATCAGCCCCAGCATTTT.

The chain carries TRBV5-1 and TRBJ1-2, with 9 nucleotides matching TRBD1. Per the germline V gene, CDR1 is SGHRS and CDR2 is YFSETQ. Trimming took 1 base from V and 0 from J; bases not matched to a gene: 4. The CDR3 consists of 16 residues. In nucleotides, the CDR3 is TGCGCCAGCAGCTTGACACAGGGGGCGTCTAACTATGGCTACACCTTC. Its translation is CASSLTQGASNYGYTF.

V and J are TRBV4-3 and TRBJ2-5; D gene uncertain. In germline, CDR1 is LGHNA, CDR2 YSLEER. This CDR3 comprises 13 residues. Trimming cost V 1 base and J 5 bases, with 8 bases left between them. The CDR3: CASSQAGGETQYF. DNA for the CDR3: TGCGCCAGCAGCCAAGCGGGTGGGGAGACCCAGTACTTC.

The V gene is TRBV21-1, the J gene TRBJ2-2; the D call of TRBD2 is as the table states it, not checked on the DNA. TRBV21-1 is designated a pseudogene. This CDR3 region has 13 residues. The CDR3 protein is CASRPRSTGELFF. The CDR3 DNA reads TGTGCCAGCAGGCCTAGGTCCACCGGGGAGCTGTTTTTT.

The CDR3 sequence: CASSQRLARETQYF. The CDR3 DNA reads TGTGCCAGCAGCCAGAGACTAGCCAGGGAGACCCAGTACTTC. The chain uses TRBV6-5 and TRBJ2-5, with TRBD2 matching 7 bases. This CDR3 is built from 14 residues. CDR1 and CDR2 from the germline V gene are MNHEY and SVGAGI. Trimming at V came to 6 bases and at J to 5 bases, leaving 9 bases not matched to a gene.

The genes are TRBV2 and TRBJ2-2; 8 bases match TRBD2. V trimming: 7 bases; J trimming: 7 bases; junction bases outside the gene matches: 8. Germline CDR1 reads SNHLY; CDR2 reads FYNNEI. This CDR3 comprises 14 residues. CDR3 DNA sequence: TGTGCCAGCAAGTTCGGGGGGGCCTTCGGGGAGCTGTTTTTT. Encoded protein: CASKFGGAFGELFF. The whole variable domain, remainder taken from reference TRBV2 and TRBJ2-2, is EPEVTQTPSHQVTQMGQEVILRCVPISNHLYFYWYRQILGQKVEFLVSFYNNEISEKSEIFDDQFSVERPDGSNFTLKIRSTKLEDSAMYFCASKFGGAFGELFFGEGSRLTVL.

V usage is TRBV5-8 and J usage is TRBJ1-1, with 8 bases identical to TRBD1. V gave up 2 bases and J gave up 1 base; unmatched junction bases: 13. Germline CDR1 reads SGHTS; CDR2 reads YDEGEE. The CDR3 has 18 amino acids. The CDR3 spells CASSLVLRGQWANTEAFF. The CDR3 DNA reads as TGTGCCAGCAGCTTAGTTCTCAGGGGGCAATGGGCGAACACTGAAGCTTTCTTT.

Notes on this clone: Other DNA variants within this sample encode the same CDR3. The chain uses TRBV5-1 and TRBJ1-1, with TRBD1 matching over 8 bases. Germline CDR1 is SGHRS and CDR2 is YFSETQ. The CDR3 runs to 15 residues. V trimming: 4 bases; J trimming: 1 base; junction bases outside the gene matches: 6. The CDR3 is CASSPGTGSNTEAFF. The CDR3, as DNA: TGCGCCAGCAGCCCTGGGACAGGTTCGAACACTGAAGCTTTCTTT.

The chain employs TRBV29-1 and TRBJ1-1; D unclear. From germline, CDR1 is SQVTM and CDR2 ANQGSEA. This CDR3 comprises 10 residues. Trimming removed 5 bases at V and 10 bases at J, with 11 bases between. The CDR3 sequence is CSVYKGGAFF. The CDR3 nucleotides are TGCAGCGTTTACAAAGGAGGAGCTTTCTTT. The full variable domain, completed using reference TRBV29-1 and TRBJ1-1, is SAVISQKPSRDICQRGTSLTIQCQVDSQVTMMFWYRQQPGQSLTLIATANQGSEATYESGFVIDKFPISRPNLTFSTLTVSNMSPEDSSIYLCSVYKGGAFFGQGTRLTVV.

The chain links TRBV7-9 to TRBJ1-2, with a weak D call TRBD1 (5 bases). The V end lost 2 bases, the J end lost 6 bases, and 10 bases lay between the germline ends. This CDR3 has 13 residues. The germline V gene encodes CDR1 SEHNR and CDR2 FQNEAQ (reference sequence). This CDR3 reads CASSLRGEDGYTF. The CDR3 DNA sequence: TGTGCCAGCAGCTTACGAGGGGAGGATGGCTACACCTTC.

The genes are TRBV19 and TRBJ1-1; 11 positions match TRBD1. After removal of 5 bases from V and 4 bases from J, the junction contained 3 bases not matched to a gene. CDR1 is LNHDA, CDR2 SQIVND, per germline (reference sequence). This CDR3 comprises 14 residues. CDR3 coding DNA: TGTGCCAGTAGTGGAGGACAGGGGGCCACTGAAGCTTTCTTT. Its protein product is CASSGGQGATEAFF.

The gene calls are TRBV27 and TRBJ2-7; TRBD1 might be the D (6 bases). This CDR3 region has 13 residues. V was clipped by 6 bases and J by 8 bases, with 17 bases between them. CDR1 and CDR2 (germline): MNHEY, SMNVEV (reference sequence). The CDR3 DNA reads TGTGCCAGCAGCTCTCCAGGGGAGACCCAGCAGTACTTC. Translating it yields CASSSPGETQQYF.

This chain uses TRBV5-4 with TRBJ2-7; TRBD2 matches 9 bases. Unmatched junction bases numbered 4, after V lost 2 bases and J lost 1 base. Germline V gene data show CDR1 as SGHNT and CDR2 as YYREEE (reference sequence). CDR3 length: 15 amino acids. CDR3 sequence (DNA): TGTGCCAGCAGCTTTGGCGGGGGGGGTTCCTACGAGCAGTACTTC. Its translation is CASSFGGGGSYEQYF.

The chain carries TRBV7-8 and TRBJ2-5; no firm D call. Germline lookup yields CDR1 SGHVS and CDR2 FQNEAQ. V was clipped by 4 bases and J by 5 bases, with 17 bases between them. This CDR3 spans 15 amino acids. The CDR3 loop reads CASSSARWAQETQYF. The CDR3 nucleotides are TGTGCCAGCAGCTCGGCCCGTTGGGCCCAGGAGACCCAGTACTTC. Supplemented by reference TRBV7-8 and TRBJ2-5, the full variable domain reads GAGVSQSPRYKVAKRGQDVALRCDPISGHVSLFWYQQALGQGPEFLTYFQNEAQLDKSGLPSDRFFAERPEGSVSTLKIQRTQQEDSAVYLCASSSARWAQETQYFGPGTRLLVL.

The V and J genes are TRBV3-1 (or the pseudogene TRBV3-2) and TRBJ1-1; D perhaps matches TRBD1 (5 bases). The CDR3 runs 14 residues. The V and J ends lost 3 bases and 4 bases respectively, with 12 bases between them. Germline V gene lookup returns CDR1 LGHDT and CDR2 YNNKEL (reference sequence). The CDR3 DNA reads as TGTGCCAGCAGCCAGAATCCCGGGGGCACTGAAGCTTTCTTT. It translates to CASSQNPGGTEAFF.

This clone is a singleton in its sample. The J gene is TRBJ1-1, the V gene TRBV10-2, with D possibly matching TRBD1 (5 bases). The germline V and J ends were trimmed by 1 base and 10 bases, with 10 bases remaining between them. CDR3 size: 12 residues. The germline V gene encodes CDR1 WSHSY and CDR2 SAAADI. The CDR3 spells CASSEYDSRAFF. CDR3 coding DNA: TGCGCCAGCAGTGAGTACGACAGTCGAGCTTTCTTT.

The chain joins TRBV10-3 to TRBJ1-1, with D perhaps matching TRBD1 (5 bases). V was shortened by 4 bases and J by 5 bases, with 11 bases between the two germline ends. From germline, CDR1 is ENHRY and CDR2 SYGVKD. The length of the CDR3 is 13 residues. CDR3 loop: CAISAQGGTEAFF. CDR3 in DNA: TGTGCCATCAGTGCTCAGGGTGGGACTGAAGCTTTCTTT.

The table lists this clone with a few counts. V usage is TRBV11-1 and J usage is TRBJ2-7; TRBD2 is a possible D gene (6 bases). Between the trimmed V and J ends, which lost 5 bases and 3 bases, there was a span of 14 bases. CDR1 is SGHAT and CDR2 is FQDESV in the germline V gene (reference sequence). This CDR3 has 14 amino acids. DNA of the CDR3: TGTGCCAGCAGCCAGCGGGCAGCACTCTACGAGCAGTACTTC. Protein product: CASSQRAALYEQYF.

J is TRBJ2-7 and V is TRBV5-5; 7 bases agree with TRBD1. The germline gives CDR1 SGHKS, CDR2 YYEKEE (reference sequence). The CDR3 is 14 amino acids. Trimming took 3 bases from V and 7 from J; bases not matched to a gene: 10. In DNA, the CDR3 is TGTGCCAGCAGCTATCGACAGGGAACCTCTGAGCAGTACTTC. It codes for CASSYRQGTSEQYF.

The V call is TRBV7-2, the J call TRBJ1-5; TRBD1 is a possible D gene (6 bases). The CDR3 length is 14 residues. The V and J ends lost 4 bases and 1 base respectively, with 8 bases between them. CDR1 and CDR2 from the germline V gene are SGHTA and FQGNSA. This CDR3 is CASSSQGSNQPQHF. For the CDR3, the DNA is TGTGCCAGCAGCTCACAGGGCAGCAATCAGCCCCAGCATTTT.

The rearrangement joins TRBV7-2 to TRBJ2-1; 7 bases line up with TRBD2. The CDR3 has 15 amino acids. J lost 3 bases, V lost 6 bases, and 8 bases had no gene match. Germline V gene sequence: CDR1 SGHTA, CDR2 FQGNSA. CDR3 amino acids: CASSSSSGVYNEQFF. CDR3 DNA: TGTGCCAGCAGTTCTTCAAGCGGGGTCTACAATGAGCAGTTCTTC.

The CDR3 protein is CASSPTGAGSGYTF. CDR3 bases: TGTGCCAGCAGTCCAACAGGGGCTGGTTCTGGCTACACCTTC. V and J are TRBV6-5 and TRBJ1-2; TRBD1 matches at 7 bases. This CDR3 has 14 residues. J lost 7 bases, V lost 5 bases, and 10 bases had no gene match. Germline CDR1 is MNHEY and CDR2 is SVGAGI.

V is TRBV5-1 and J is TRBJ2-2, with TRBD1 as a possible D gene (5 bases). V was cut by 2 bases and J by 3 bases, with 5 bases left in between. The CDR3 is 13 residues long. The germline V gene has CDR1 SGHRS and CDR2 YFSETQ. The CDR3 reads CASSFRDTGELFF. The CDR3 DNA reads TGCGCCAGCAGCTTCAGGGACACCGGGGAGCTGTTTTTT.

CDR3 DNA sequence: TGCGCCAGCAGCTTGGACGGCAATGAGCAGTTCTTC. Its protein is CASSLDGNEQFF. This sequence joins TRBV5-1 and TRBJ2-1, with D unclear. Trimming pared 0 bases from V and 6 bases from J, leaving 4 bases between. Per germline, CDR1 SGHRS and CDR2 YFSETQ. This CDR3 comprises 12 residues.

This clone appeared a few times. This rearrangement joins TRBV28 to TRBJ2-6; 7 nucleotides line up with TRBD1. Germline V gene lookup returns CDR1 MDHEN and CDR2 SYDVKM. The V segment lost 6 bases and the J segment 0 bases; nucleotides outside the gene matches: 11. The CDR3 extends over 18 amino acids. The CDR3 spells CASSRGTENPSGANVLTF. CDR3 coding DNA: TGTGCCAGCAGCCGTGGGACAGAAAATCCCTCTGGGGCCAACGTCCTGACTTTC.

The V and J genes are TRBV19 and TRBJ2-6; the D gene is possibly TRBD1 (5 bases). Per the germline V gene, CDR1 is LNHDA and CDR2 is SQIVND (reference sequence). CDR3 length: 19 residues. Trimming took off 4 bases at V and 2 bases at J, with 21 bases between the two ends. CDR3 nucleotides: TGTGCCAGTAGTACGCGACAGTTCCCCGCTCGCACTGGGGCCAACGTCCTGACTTTC. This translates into CASSTRQFPARTGANVLTF. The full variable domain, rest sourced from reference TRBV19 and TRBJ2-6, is DGGITQSPKYLFRKEGQNVTLSCEQNLNHDAMYWYRQDPGQGLRLIYYSQIVNDFQKGDIAEGYSVSREKKESFPLTVTSAQKNPTAFYLCASSTRQFPARTGANVLTFGAGSRLTVL.

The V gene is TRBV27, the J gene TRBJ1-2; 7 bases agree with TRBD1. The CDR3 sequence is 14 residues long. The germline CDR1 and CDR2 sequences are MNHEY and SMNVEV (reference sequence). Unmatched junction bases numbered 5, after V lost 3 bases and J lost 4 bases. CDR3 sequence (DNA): TGTGCCAGCAGTTTGGGACAGAGTAGCTATGGCTACACCTTC. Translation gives CASSLGQSSYGYTF.

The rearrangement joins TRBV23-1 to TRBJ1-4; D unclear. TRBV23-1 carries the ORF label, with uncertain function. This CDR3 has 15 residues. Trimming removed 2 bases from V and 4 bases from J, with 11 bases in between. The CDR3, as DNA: TGCGCCAGCAGTCAAACAGTAGCGGGTAATGAAAAACTGTTTTTT. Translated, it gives CASSQTVAGNEKLFF.

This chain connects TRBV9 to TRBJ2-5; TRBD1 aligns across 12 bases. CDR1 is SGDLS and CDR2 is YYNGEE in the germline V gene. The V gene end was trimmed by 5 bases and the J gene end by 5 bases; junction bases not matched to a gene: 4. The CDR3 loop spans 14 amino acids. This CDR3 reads CASRPGTGGETQYF. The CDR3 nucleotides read TGTGCCAGCAGACCCGGGACAGGGGGCGAGACCCAGTACTTC.